A single sample gave rise to the 23 T cell receptor beta chains below, sequenced in a study of tumor-infiltrating lymphocytes in primary liver carcinoma. The investigators made TCR beta cDNA from about 0.45 ug total RNA, using a constant-region primer. Libraries for TCR beta were built through three nested multiplex PCR rounds, which together made up a slightly modified ARM-PCR procedure. With TRBV1-TRBV30 forward primers and a C-beta reverse primer, the first two PCR rounds were run for 10 to 11 cycles each. TCRdb passed the multiplex PCR reads through MiXCR, listing each CDR3 protein once. The repertoire consists of 330,000 or so distinct CDR3 sequences, with less than 75% occurring once and the leading ten covering approximately 5.9%. RNA was extracted from whole blood without cell sorting, alongside germline DNA. Sequencing was done on a sample of peripheral blood. The receptor set was obtained from a man aged 40-49 years with primary liver carcinoma and hepatitis B virus infection.

The rearrangement uses TRBV28 and TRBJ2-3; TRBD1 agrees at 11 bases. With 8 bases clipped from V and 1 base from J, the junction kept 11 bases outside the gene matches. Germline CDR1 and CDR2: MDHEN and SYDVKM. The length of the CDR3 is 17 residues. The DNA for the CDR3 is TGTGCCAGCGGTTATACACCGGGACAGGGGGGCACAGATACGCAGTATTTT. This gives the protein CASGYTPGQGGTDTQYF.

This clonotype was seen a single time. The junction differs from germline at one of its ends, possibly a read error. The chain couples TRBV5-4 to TRBJ2-7; possibly TRBD1 or TRBD2 for D (6 bases each). The CDR3 is 14 amino acids. Germline V CDR1 and CDR2: SGHNT, YYREEE (reference sequence). The CDR3 coding sequence is TGTGCCGGCAGCTCCGGGGGCTACATCTACGAGCAGTACTTC. Translating it yields CAGSSGGYIYEQYF.

In the case of this clonotype: No conserved phenylalanine or tryptophan ends this CDR3, so it is likely a read error. The genes are TRBV12-3 or TRBV12-4 and TRBJ2-7, with 7 bases that match TRBD2. V gave up 5 bases and J gave up 3 bases; unmatched junction bases: 10. The CDR3 loop spans 15 amino acids. The CDR3: CASSITVGGDYEQYL. CDR3 bases: TGTGCCAGCAGTATAACAGTGGGGGGGGACTACGAGCAGTACCTC.

The gene calls are TRBV9 and TRBJ2-3, with 7 bases lining up with TRBD1. The CDR3 totals 16 residues. From germline, CDR1 is SGDLS and CDR2 YYNGEE. The J segment lost 2 bases and the V segment lost 4 bases, leaving 10 bases of the junction unmatched. CDR3 sequence: CASSFLGQMNTDTQYF. In nucleotides, the CDR3 is TGTGCCAGCAGCTTTTTGGGACAGATGAACACAGATACGCAGTATTTT.

V usage is TRBV30 and J usage is TRBJ2-7, with 9 nucleotides matching TRBD1. Germline-derived CDR1 and CDR2 are GTSNPN and SVGIG (reference sequence). After removal of 2 bases from V and 3 bases from J, the junction contained 5 bases not matched to a gene. The CDR3 totals 14 residues. This chain's CDR3 is CAWSIGTGLYEQYF. DNA of the CDR3: TGTGCCTGGAGTATTGGGACAGGGCTCTACGAGCAGTACTTC.

The chain employs TRBV11-1 and TRBJ2-1; perhaps TRBD1 as D (5 bases). V shed 0 bases and J shed 4 bases, with 10 bases lying between them. The CDR3 totals 15 residues. Germline CDR1 reads SGHAT; CDR2 reads FQDESV (reference sequence). The CDR3 region has the DNA TGTGCCAGCAGCTTAGCGGTGACAGTATACAATGAGCAGTTCTTC. Translation gives CASSLAVTVYNEQFF.

As for this clonotype: The junction departs from the called germline gene at one end, perhaps through a read error. This chain uses TRBV11-3 with TRBJ2-1, with a tentative D call TRBD2 (5 bases). CDR1 and CDR2 from the germline V gene are SGHNT and YENEEA. The CDR3 runs 12 residues. CDR3 coding DNA: TGTGCCAGCAGTCCGGATGGCCATGAGCGGTTTTTC. Translated, it gives CASSPDGHERFF. Combining the CDR3 with reference TRBV11-3 and TRBJ2-1 gives the whole variable domain EAGVVQSPRYKIIEKKQPVAFWCNPISGHNTLYWYLQNLGQGPELLIRYENEEAVDDSQLPKDRFSAERLKGVDSTLKIQPAELGDSAVYLCASSPDGHERFFGPGTRLTVL.

Comments on this clonotype: A read error may account for a junction end that differs from germline. V gene TRBV5-4 combines with J gene TRBJ2-3; maybe TRBD2 (5 bases). Germline CDR1 is SGHNT and CDR2 is YYREEE (reference sequence). The CDR3 totals 15 residues. The CDR3 region has the DNA TGTGCCAGCAGGACGGGTGTTTCTAGCACAGATGCGCAGTATTTT. Translated, it gives CASRTGVSSTDAQYF.

This clonotype was recorded only once. A read error may account for a junction end that differs from germline. The J gene is TRBJ2-3, the V gene TRBV6-5; the D gene could be TRBD1 or TRBD2 (5 bases each). CDR1 MNHEY and CDR2 SVGAGI come from the germline V gene. The CDR3 length is 15 residues. CDR3 coding DNA: TGTGCCAGCAGTAACCTGGCCAGCATGGGGGATACACAGTATTTT. Translated: CASSNLASMGDTQYF.

This clonotype was seen repeatedly, ten times or more. The V call is TRBV6-6, the J call TRBJ2-7; perhaps TRBD1 as D (5 bases). This CDR3 spans 12 amino acids. V was cut by 7 bases and J by 2 bases, with 9 bases left in between. CDR1 MNHNY and CDR2 SVGAGI come from the germline V gene (reference sequence). This CDR3 reads CASTGSTYEQYF. CDR3 sequence (DNA): TGTGCCAGCACAGGGTCCACCTACGAGCAGTACTTC.

A note on this clonotype: An end of the junction differs from the germline gene, which may be a read error. The chain joins TRBV6-5 to TRBJ1-2; D perhaps matches TRBD1 (6 bases). Germline lookup yields CDR1 MNHEY and CDR2 SVGAGI. This CDR3 is 14 amino acids long. The CDR3 coding sequence is TGTGCCAGCACTTACAGGGTGGAAAACTATGGCTTCACCTTC. It is translated as CASTYRVENYGFTF.

Concerning this clonotype: At one boundary the junction diverges from the germline segment, which might be a read error. This sequence joins TRBV6-2 or TRBV6-3 and TRBJ2-7, with D perhaps being TRBD1 or TRBD2 (5 bases each). CDR3 size: 15 residues. Germline V gene data show CDR1 as MNHEY and CDR2 as SVGEGT. CDR3 sequence: CASSCSGGVSYEQYF. CDR3 nucleotide sequence: TGCGCCAGCAGTTGCTCTGGGGGAGTCTCCTACGAGCAGTACTTC.

The chain uses TRBV19 and TRBJ1-1; D is uncertain. This CDR3 has 14 residues. In germline, CDR1 is LNHDA, CDR2 SQIVND (reference sequence). Trimming took off 3 bases at V and 4 bases at J, with 12 bases between the two ends. CDR3 sequence reads: CASSIKVAVTEAFF. The CDR3 DNA sequence: TGTGCCAGTAGTATTAAGGTGGCGGTCACTGAAGCTTTCTTT.

V is TRBV11-2 and J is TRBJ2-5; D is ambiguous. CDR1 is SGHAT and CDR2 is FQNNGV in the germline V gene. The CDR3 is 13 amino acids. V lost 5 bases and J 4 bases, leaving 11 bases between the germline ends. The CDR3 here is CASSTLWLETQYF. In nucleotides, the CDR3 is TGTGCCAGCAGCACCCTCTGGTTAGAGACCCAGTACTTC.

This clonotype was observed once. This may stem from a read error, because a much larger clone lies one nucleotide away. The chain carries TRBV10-3 and TRBJ1-2, with TRBD1 matching 7 bases. CDR1 ENHRY and CDR2 SYGVKD come from the germline V gene. CDR3 size: 14 residues. This chain's CDR3 is CAFSDETGRYGYTF. DNA of the CDR3: TGTGCCTTCAGTGACGAGACAGGGAGATATGGCTACACCTTC.

This clonotype came up many times. The chain couples TRBV6-1 to TRBJ1-1; D remains unclear. The CDR3 extends over 13 amino acids. V lost 10 bases and J 0 bases, leaving 12 bases between the germline ends. Germline V gene lookup returns CDR1 MNHNS and CDR2 SASEGT. In DNA form, the CDR3 reads TGTGCCACCAGAAACAAGCTGAACACTGAAGCTTTCTTT. Residues: CATRNKLNTEAFF.

Regarding this clonotype: A read error may account for a junction end that differs from germline. The chain recombines TRBV6-6 with TRBJ2-7, with 8 bases that match TRBD1. The CDR3 totals 16 residues. The V gene's germline CDR1 is MNHNY and CDR2 SVGAGI (reference sequence). CDR3 residues: CASTPGQGGNSYELYF. The CDR3 region has the DNA TGTGCCAGCACTCCCGGACAGGGCGGGAATAGCTACGAGCTGTACTTC.

Notes on this clonotype: The junction does not match germline at one end; this may be a read error. The V gene is TRBV11-1, the J gene TRBJ2-2; D remains unclear. Germline loops: CDR1 SGHAT, CDR2 FQDESV (reference sequence). The CDR3 totals 14 residues. The CDR3 nucleotides are TGTGTCAGCAGCTTAAGAACGAACACCGGGGAGCTGTTTTTT. Amino acids: CVSSLRTNTGELFF.

This clonotype occurred a few times. The genes are TRBV6-2 or TRBV6-3 and TRBJ1-3; the D is unclear. The CDR3 covers 15 residues. Germline-derived CDR1 and CDR2 are MNHEY and SVGEGT. Between the trimmed V and J ends, which lost 4 bases and 2 bases, there was a span of 12 bases. This chain's CDR3 is CASSSETEAGNTIYF. The CDR3 DNA reads as TGTGCCAGCAGTTCGGAAACAGAGGCTGGAAACACCATATATTTT.

This clonotype was seen a handful of times. A much more abundant neighbour one base away suggests this may be a read error. The CDR3 nucleotides read TGTGCCAGCAACCACTCTGACGGGGCTTTCTTT. It specifies CASNHSDGAFF. The V call is TRBV12-3 or TRBV12-4, the J call TRBJ1-1; D is ambiguous. The CDR3 is made up of 11 amino acids. V lost 7 bases to trimming and J lost 11 bases, with 14 bases between them.

This chain links TRBV19 with TRBJ2-1; maybe TRBD2 (7 bases). The CDR3 extends over 17 amino acids. Trimming left V 6 bases short and J 8 bases short, with 26 bases between. Germline V gene lookup returns CDR1 LNHDA and CDR2 SQIVND (reference sequence). CDR3: CASRQNSGTLSHDEQFF. The CDR3 nucleotides read TGTGCCAGTAGGCAAAACAGCGGGACACTATCCCACGATGAGCAGTTCTTC.

This clonotype has only one observation. It may be a read error: a sequence one base away is much more abundant. This CDR3 is CASSYFEGRTEALF. CDR3 DNA: TGTGCCAGCAGTTACTTCGAGGGCAGGACTGAAGCTTTGTTT. V usage is TRBV6-5 and J usage is TRBJ1-1; D is uncertain. The CDR3 runs 14 residues. Germline V gene data show CDR1 as MNHEY and CDR2 as SVGAGI.

This sequence joins TRBV7-9 and TRBJ2-1, with TRBD2 as a possible D gene (5 bases). The length of the CDR3 is 15 residues. The V end lost 5 bases, the J end lost 6 bases, and 17 bases lay between the germline ends. The germline V gene encodes CDR1 SEHNR and CDR2 FQNEAQ (reference sequence). DNA of the CDR3: TGTGCCAGCAGCCAGGAGGCGACTCCAACCAATGAGCAGTTCTTC. As protein: CASSQEATPTNEQFF.